The clone carrying this TCR beta chain was detected a few times. The trim removed 3 bases at V and 4 bases at J, leaving 5 bases unmatched. Germline CDR1 is SGDLS and CDR2 is YYNGEE. The CDR3 length is 15 residues. MiXCR, run by TCRdb on the RT-PCR reads, gives a single entry per CDR3 protein. The profile shows a few hundred thousand distinct CDR3 sequences, approximately 11% of them singletons. These data are taken from a study of response to subunit inactivated influenza vaccine. This specimen consisted of PBMCs from blood, obtained about 40 days after vaccination. The chain employs TRBV9 and TRBJ2-5; 11 bases are a match to TRBD2. The source is a man over 45 who received an inactivated influenza vaccine. The CDR3 loop reads CASSDSGRAVETQYF. CDR3 nucleotides: TGTGCCAGCAGCGATAGCGGGAGGGCCGTAGAGACCCAGTACTTC.